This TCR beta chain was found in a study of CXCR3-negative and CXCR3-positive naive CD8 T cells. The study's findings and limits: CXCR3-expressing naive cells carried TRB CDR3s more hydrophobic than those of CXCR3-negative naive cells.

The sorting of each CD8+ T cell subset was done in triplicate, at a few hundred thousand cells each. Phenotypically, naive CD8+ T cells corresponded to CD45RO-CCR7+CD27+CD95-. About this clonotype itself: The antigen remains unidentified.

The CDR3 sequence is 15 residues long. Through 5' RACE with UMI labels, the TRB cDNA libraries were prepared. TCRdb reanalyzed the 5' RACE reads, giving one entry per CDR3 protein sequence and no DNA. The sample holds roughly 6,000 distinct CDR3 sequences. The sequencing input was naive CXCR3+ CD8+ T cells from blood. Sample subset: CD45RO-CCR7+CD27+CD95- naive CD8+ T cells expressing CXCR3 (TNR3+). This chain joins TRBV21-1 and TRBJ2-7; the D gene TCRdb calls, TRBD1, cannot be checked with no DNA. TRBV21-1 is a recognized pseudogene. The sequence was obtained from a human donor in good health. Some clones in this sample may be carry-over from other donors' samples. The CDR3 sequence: CASSKVGRGIQEQYF.